This T cell receptor (beta chain) emerged from a study of blood T cell repertoires in COVID-19. In the original workflow: For nucleated cells, counts were estimated from reference gene primer amplification. Assay: immunoSEQ multiplex PCR; the TCRdb copy retains only in-frame clones and omits some. V and J calls and clone size follow that table, whereas D and trimming were derived from the DNA. Of 250,000 or so clones listed, about 87% are singletons. Germline V gives CDR1 MDHEN, CDR2 SYDVKM. CDR3 length equals 13 residues. Trimming pared 6 bases from V and 10 bases from J, leaving 13 bases between. V and J are TRBV28 and TRBJ1-6; D ambiguous. The sample taken for sequencing was peripheral blood. The receptor was isolated from a woman in her sixties or seventies with COVID-19, enrolled during active disease. DNA of the CDR3: TGTGCCAGCAGCCCATCCCAAAAATCACCCCTCCACTTT. It specifies CASSPSQKSPLHF.